This T cell receptor (beta chain) was recovered during a study of blood T cell repertoires in COVID-19. About the study: Donors in the United States, Italy and Spain gave samples during acute or convalescent COVID-19. The cDNA or gDNA used as material had been derived from T cells, B-cell-depleted T cells, or PBMCs.

Original methodology: Amplification with reference gene primers provided the estimates of nucleated cell counts. Method: immunoSEQ multiplex PCR; TCRdb's copy keeps in-frame clones and lacks some. V and J calls and clone size are copied from that table; D and trimming were computed from the DNA. The sample lists about 150,000 clones; 91% were seen once. V lost 3 bases, J lost 8 bases, and 11 bases lay in between. Germline V gives CDR1 SGHDT, CDR2 YYEEEE. The CDR3 is made up of 12 amino acids. The chain recombines TRBV5-6 with TRBJ1-2, with D hard to call. This receptor was taken from a man aged 45 to 65 with acute or convalescent COVID-19. Sequencing was performed on peripheral blood. DNA for the CDR3: TGTGCCAGCAGCTCCGGGTCTTACGGCTACACCTTC. Translating gives CASSSGSYGYTF. The full variable domain, its missing parts supplied by reference TRBV5-6 and TRBJ1-2, is DAGVTQSPTHLIKTRGQQVTLRCSPKSGHDTVSWYQQALGQGPQFIFQYYEEEERQRGNFPDRFSGHQFPNYSSELNVNALLLGDSALYLCASSSGSYGYTFGSGTRLTVV.